This T cell receptor (beta chain) was observed in a study of blood T cells in healthy people across ages. The use of a sample-barcoded 5' primer and a J-beta primer mix characterized a second PCR of roughly 7 to 11 cycles. TCRdb independently ran MiXCR on the 5' RACE reads; one entry per CDR3 protein. This sample has some 1.6 million distinct CDR3 sequences; approximately 32% occur once, and the top ten carry about 11%. Trimming removed 4 bases at V and 0 bases at J, with 13 bases between. Looked up from germline, CDR1 is SGHNT and CDR2 is YYREEE (reference sequence). The CDR3 loop spans 15 amino acids. No fewer than 5 micrograms of total RNA were isolated from every sample. Study-level findings and limits: The long-lived group displayed more naive CD4+ cells, plus higher diversity, than the aged donors did. Diversity of TCR beta correlated strongly with naive T cell percentage. In older individuals, TCR beta diversity per million T cells was lower, falling roughly linearly with age.

With respect to this clonotype: Antigen specificity is unknown.

The sample comprised blood. The chain combines TRBV5-4 with TRBJ1-1; D is undetermined. The TCR was taken from a woman in her twenties or thirties in good health. This chain's CDR3 is CASSSLVDMNTEAFF. In DNA form, the CDR3 reads TGTGCCAGCAGCAGCTTGGTGGATATGAACACTGAAGCTTTCTTT. Full variable domain (outside the CDR3, taken from reference TRBV5-4 and TRBJ1-1): ETGVTQSPTHLIKTRGQQVTLRCSSQSGHNTVSWYQQALGQGPQFIFQYYREEENGRGNFPPRFSGLQFPNYSSELNVNALELDDSALYLCASSSLVDMNTEAFFGQGTRLTVV.